These 17 T cell receptor beta chains were sequenced from one sample in a study of T cells in Graves' hyperthyroidism and ophthalmopathy (dated by TCRdb to about 2019). Receptor amplification or capture employed multiplex PCR. The run used an Illumina HiSeq 2000. The TCR beta CDR3 regions were amplified from RNA transcripts. The TCR CDR3 was subjected to a first round of RT-PCR using the HTBI primer set and the Qiagen OneStep RT-PCR kit. TCRdb reworked the public reads: Q25 trimming with fastp, MiXCR clone assembly, productive beta chains retained. Duplicate CDR3 protein sequences are folded into a single record with the most common DNA and genes. The sample table shows about 360,000 distinct CDR3 sequences, and around 13% are seen once. Around a tenth of the sample lies in the top ten. Sequenced: blood. The receptors were gathered from a young woman with Graves' hyperthyroidism.

CDR3 protein: CASSFVPYRKDDDTIYF. The CDR3 DNA reads as TGTGCCAGCAGCTTCGTCCCCTACCGAAAGGATGATGACACCATATATTTT. V gene TRBV7-9 combines with J gene TRBJ1-3; D is unresolved. Trimming pared 3 bases from V and 8 bases from J, leaving 23 bases between. CDR1 SEHNR and CDR2 FQNEAQ come from the germline V gene (reference sequence). There are 17 residues in the CDR3.

This clonotype showed up many times. This chain joins TRBV12-3 or TRBV12-4 and TRBJ1-6; TRBD1 aligns across 10 bases. J gave up 9 bases and V 6 bases, and 11 bases lay outside the gene matches. The CDR3 is made up of 16 amino acids. CDR3: CASSRSDRGRSSPLHF. In nucleotides, the CDR3 is TGTGCCAGCAGCCGGAGTGACAGGGGGCGAAGTTCACCCCTCCACTTT.

This clonotype has ten or more counts. The J gene is TRBJ1-2, the V gene TRBV20-1; 9 bases map to TRBD1. J lost 8 bases, V lost 6 bases, and 16 bases had no gene match. The CDR3 contains 15 residues. Germline V lookup: CDR1 DFQATT, CDR2 SNEGSKA (reference sequence). As DNA, the CDR3 is TGCAGTGCCCCGACGGGAGGACAGGGGATTTCGGGCTACACCTTC. Amino acid sequence: CSAPTGGQGISGYTF.

Ten or more counts support this clonotype. The chain has TRBV6-2 or TRBV6-3 and TRBJ2-1; 15 nucleotides agree with TRBD2. J gave up 9 bases and V 5 bases, and 17 bases lay outside the gene matches. The CDR3 extends over 19 amino acids. Germline values: CDR1 MNHEY, CDR2 SVGEGT. This chain's CDR3 is CASSNPRPGLAGGASEQFF. The CDR3 DNA reads as TGTGCCAGCAGTAACCCCAGACCCGGACTAGCGGGGGGGGCAAGTGAGCAGTTCTTC.

This clonotype appeared many times. The rearrangement links TRBV29-1 to TRBJ2-2; maybe TRBD1 (5 bases). The CDR3 runs 14 residues. Per the germline V gene, CDR1 is SQVTM and CDR2 is ANQGSEA. V lost 6 bases to trimming and J lost 1 base, with 12 bases between them. CDR3 bases: TGCAGCGTCCGCCCCACAGGGAACACCGGGGAGCTGTTTTTT. It codes for CSVRPTGNTGELFF.

This clonotype was detected many times. The rearrangement links TRBV20-1 to TRBJ1-5; 8 bases line up with TRBD1. The V gene's germline CDR1 is DFQATT and CDR2 SNEGSKA (reference sequence). With 6 bases clipped from V and 4 bases from J, the junction kept 5 bases outside the gene matches. The CDR3 sequence is 13 residues long. In DNA, the CDR3 is TGCAGTGCCGTTGACAGGGGTAATCAGCCCCAGCATTTT. Its translation: CSAVDRGNQPQHF.

The table lists this clonotype with many counts. The V and J genes are TRBV29-1 and TRBJ2-7; D possibly matches TRBD1 or TRBD2 (5 bases each). This CDR3 is 14 amino acids long. With 5 bases removed from V and 3 bases from J, the gap between germline ends came to 17 bases. Germline V gene data show CDR1 as SQVTM and CDR2 as ANQGSEA. The CDR3 here is CSVSSGTYHYEQYF. For the CDR3, the DNA is TGCAGCGTTTCTTCTGGGACCTATCACTACGAGCAGTACTTC.

This clonotype was observed at least ten times. The chain recombines TRBV28 with TRBJ1-5, with 9 bases lining up with TRBD1. V lost 7 bases to trimming and J lost 4 bases; unmatched junction nucleotides: 5. The germline CDR1 and CDR2 sequences are MDHEN and SYDVKM. The CDR3 length is 14 residues. Written as DNA, the CDR3 is TGTGCCAGCATACAGGGGGCTTGGAATCAGCCCCAGCATTTT. Amino acid sequence: CASIQGAWNQPQHF.

The sample holds many counts of this clonotype. V and J are TRBV30 and TRBJ2-7; D tentatively reads TRBD1 or TRBD2 (6 bases each). CDR1 and CDR2 from the germline V gene are GTSNPN and SVGIG (reference sequence). The V gene lost 0 bases and the J gene lost 9 bases, with 15 bases spanning the gap. There are 13 residues in the CDR3. The CDR3 DNA reads TGTGCCTGGAGTGTGGAGAGGGGGGCAGGGCAGTACTTC. It yields the protein CAWSVERGAGQYF.

The chain recombines TRBV19 with TRBJ2-2; D gene ambiguous. CDR1 and CDR2 (germline): LNHDA, SQIVND (reference sequence). V lost 4 bases, J lost 3 bases, and 6 bases lay in between. This CDR3 is built from 13 residues. The CDR3 region is CASSTEDTGELFF. The CDR3 bases are TGTGCCAGTAGTACTGAAGACACCGGGGAGCTGTTTTTT.

This clonotype was found many times. This rearrangement joins TRBV7-2 to TRBJ1-2; possible D gene TRBD1, 5 bases. Germline V gene data show CDR1 as SGHTA and CDR2 as FQGNSA. Trimming removed 4 bases from V and 8 bases from J, with 17 bases in between. This CDR3 contains 14 residues. The chain's CDR3 is CASSSGTRASGYTF. The CDR3 DNA follows: TGTGCCAGCAGCTCCGGGACCCGGGCTAGCGGCTACACCTTC. Filled out from reference TRBV7-2 and TRBJ1-2, the complete variable domain reads GAGVSQSPSNKVTEKGKDVELRCDPISGHTALYWYRQSLGQGLEFLIYFQGNSAPDKSGLPSDRFSAERTGGSVSTLTIQRTQQEDSAVYLCASSSGTRASGYTFGSGTRLTVV.

The chain joins TRBV4-2 to TRBJ1-6; D is unresolved. Germline V gene sequence: CDR1 LGHNA, CDR2 YNFKEQ. The V end was cut by 4 bases, the J end by 9 bases, with 13 bases between. The CDR3 is 14 amino acids. The CDR3 bases are TGTGCCAGCAGCCCGGAGACGAACCCTTCACCCCTCCACTTT. Residues: CASSPETNPSPLHF.

This clonotype was picked up many times. The rearrangement uses TRBV18 and TRBJ1-2, with D unclear. Per the germline V gene, CDR1 is KGHSH and CDR2 is LQKENI. Trimming pared 2 bases from V and 8 bases from J, leaving 15 bases between. The CDR3 length is 14 residues. This CDR3 is CASSPIQDPWGYTF. CDR3 nucleotides: TGTGCCAGCTCACCAATCCAGGACCCTTGGGGCTACACCTTC.

The sample holds many counts of this clonotype. V and J are TRBV6-1 and TRBJ2-7; 8 nucleotides line up with TRBD2. The germline V gene has CDR1 MNHNS and CDR2 SASEGT. Trimming cost V 4 bases and J 4 bases; bases outside gene matches: 6. The length of the CDR3 is 14 residues. CDR3 in amino acids: CASSASAGVYEQYF. CDR3 bases: TGTGCCAGCAGTGCCTCAGCGGGAGTGTACGAGCAGTACTTC.

This clonotype was seen only a few times. CDR3 nucleotides: TGCAGTGCTAGGTATCTGGGGTACAATGAGCAGTTCTTC. It codes for CSARYLGYNEQFF. The chain joins TRBV20-1 to TRBJ2-1, with no clear D. Germline lookup yields CDR1 DFQATT and CDR2 SNEGSKA (reference sequence). The CDR3 runs 13 residues. Trimming took off 3 bases at V and 4 bases at J, with 10 bases between the two ends.

The table lists this clonotype with a few counts. This chain links TRBV24-1 with TRBJ2-7, with D perhaps TRBD1 or TRBD2 (5 bases each). V shed 2 bases and J shed 2 bases, with 12 bases lying between them. The CDR3 has 15 residues. Looked up from germline, CDR1 is KGHDR and CDR2 is SFDVKD. The CDR3 DNA sequence: TGTGCCACCAGTGATTCCCGGGACGGACCCTACGAGCAGTACTTC. Translated, it gives CATSDSRDGPYEQYF.

V is TRBV2 and J is TRBJ2-2; D possibly corresponds to TRBD1 (6 bases). The length of the CDR3 is 17 residues. Looked up from germline, CDR1 is SNHLY and CDR2 is FYNNEI. V was trimmed by 2 bases and J by 3 bases, leaving 16 bases between them. The CDR3 here is CASSEPQGSVDTGELFF. CDR3 coding DNA: TGTGCCAGCAGTGAACCTCAGGGGAGTGTCGACACCGGGGAGCTGTTTTTT.